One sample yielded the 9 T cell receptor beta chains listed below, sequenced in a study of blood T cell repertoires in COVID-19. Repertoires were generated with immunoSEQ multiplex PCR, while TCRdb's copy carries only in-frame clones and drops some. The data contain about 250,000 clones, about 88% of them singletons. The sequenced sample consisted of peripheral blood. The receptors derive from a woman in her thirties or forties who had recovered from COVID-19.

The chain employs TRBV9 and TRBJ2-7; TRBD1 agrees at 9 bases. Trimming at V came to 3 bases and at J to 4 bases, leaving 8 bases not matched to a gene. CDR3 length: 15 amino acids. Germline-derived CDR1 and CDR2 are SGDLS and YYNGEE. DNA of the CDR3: TGTGCCAGCAGCGCGAGTGGGACAGGGAAGTACGAGCAGTACTTC. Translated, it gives CASSASGTGKYEQYF.

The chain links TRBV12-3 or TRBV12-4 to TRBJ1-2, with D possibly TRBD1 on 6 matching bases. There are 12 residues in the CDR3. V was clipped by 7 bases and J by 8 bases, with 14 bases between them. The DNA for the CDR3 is TGTGCCAGCACCCAGGGGTTCGAGGGCTACACCTTC. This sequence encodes CASTQGFEGYTF.

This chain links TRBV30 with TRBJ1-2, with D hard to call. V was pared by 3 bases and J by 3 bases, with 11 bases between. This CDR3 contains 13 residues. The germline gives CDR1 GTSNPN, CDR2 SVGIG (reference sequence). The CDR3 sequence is CAWSNGPDYGYTF. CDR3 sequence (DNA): TGTGCCTGGAGCAATGGGCCAGACTATGGCTACACCTTC.

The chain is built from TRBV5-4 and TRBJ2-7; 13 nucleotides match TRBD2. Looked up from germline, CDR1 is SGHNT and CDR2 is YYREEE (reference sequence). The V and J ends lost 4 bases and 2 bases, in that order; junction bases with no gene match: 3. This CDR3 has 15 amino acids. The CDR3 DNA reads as TGTGCCAGCAGCCCTACTAGCGGGAGGGCCTACGAGCAGTACTTC. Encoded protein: CASSPTSGRAYEQYF.

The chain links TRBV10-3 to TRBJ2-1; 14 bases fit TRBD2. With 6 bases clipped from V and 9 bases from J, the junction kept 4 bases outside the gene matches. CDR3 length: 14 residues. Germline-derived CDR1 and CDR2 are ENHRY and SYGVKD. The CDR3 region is CAIRGTSGSGEQFF. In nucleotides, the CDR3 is TGTGCCATCAGGGGGACTAGCGGGAGCGGTGAGCAGTTCTTC.

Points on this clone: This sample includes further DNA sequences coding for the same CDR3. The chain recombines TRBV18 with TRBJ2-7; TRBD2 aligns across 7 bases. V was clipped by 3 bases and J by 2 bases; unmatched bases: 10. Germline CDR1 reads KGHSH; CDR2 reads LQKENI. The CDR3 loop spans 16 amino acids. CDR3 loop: CASSPPGGKRTYEQYV. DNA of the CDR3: TGTGCCAGCTCACCCCCGGGGGGAAAAAGAACCTACGAGCAGTACGTC.

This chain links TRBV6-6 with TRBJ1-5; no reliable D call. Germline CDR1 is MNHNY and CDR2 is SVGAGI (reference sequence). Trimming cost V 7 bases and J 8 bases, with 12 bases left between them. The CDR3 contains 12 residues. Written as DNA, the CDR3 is TGTGCCAGCACCGCGGCCCGGGAGCCCCAGCATTTT. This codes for CASTAAREPQHF.

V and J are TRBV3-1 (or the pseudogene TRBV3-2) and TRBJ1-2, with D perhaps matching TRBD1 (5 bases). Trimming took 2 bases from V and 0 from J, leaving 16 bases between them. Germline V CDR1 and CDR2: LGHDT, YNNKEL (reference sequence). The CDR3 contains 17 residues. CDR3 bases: TGTGCCAGCAGCCAAAGGGGCCCAGGGTCGTCTAACTATGGCTACACCTTC. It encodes CASSQRGPGSSNYGYTF.

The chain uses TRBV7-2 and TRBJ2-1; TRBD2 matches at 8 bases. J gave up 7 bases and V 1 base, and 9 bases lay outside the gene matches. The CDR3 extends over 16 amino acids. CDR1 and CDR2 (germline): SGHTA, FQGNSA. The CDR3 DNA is TGTGCCAGCAGCTTAGAGGGGACTAGTAGGCGAAATGAGCAGTTCTTC. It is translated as CASSLEGTSRRNEQFF.